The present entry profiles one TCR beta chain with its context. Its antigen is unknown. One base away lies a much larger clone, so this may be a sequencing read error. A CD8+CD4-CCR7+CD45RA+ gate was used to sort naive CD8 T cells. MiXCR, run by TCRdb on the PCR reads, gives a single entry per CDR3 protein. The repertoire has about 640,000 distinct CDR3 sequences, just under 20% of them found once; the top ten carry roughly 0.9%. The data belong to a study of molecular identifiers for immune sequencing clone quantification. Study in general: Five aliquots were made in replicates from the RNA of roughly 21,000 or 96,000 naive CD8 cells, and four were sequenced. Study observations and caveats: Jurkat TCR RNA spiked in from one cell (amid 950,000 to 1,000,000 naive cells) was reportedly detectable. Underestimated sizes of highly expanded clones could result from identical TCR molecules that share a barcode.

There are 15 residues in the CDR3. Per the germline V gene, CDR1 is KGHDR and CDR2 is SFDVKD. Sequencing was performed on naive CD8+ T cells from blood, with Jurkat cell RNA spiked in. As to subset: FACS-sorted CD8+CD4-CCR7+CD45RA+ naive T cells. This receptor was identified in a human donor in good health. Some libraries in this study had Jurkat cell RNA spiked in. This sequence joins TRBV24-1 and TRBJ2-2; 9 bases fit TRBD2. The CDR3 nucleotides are TGTTCCACCGGCGGCTTAGCGGGGGTCACCGGGGAGCTGTTTTTT. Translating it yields CSTGGLAGVTGELFF.